This record concerns one T cell receptor beta chain sequence. Antigen specificity is unknown. An end of the junction differs from the germline gene, which may be a read error. The sample originates from a study of response to subunit inactivated influenza vaccine. General study findings and limits: Seasonal influenza vaccination, on each occasion, was suggested by the authors to recruit few new T cells.

This CDR3 comprises 15 residues. Germline V gene sequence: CDR1 SGHAT, CDR2 FQNNGV. TCRdb re-derived calls from the RT-PCR reads in MiXCR, one entry per CDR3 protein. The table lists about 540,000 distinct CDR3 sequences, about 15% of them singletons, with 11% in the top ten. The chain recombines TRBV11-2 with TRBJ2-3, with TRBD2 matching over 12 bases. The source of this sequence is a man aged 50-59 years who received an inactivated influenza vaccine. Material: PBMCs from blood, obtained 12 days after vaccination. CDR3 sequence reads: CAISSLAGGYDTQYF. In nucleotides, the CDR3 is TGTGCCATCAGCTCACTAGCGGGAGGTTACGATACGCAGTATTTT. The whole variable domain, filled in from reference TRBV11-2 and TRBJ2-3, reads EAGVAQSPRYKIIEKRQSVAFWCNPISGHATLYWYQQILGQGPKLLIQFQNNGVVDDSQLPKDRFSAERLKGVDSTLKIQPAKLEDSAVYLCAISSLAGGYDTQYFGPGTRLTVL.